This T cell receptor (beta chain) was profiled in a study of breast tumors, draining lymph nodes, adjacent tissues. Study-level points and caveats: Compared with basal-like, luminal-like tumors shared significantly more repertoire with nontumor tissue.

MiXCR was run by TCRdb on the multiplex PCR reads, yielding one entry per CDR3 protein. The sample lists tens of thousands of distinct CDR3 sequences, about 70% occurring once. As to this clonotype: The antigen remains unidentified.

The ends were cut back, 3 bases at V and 3 bases at J, with 15 bases in the middle. Looked up from germline, CDR1 is DFQATT and CDR2 is SNEGSKA (reference sequence). The CDR3 totals 14 residues. Sequenced material: tumor-adjacent breast tissue. This TCR came from a female donor with breast cancer. Some clones in this sample may be carry-over from other donors' samples. The chain combines TRBV20-1 with TRBJ2-7; perhaps TRBD1 as D (7 bases). The CDR3 DNA reads as TGCAGTGCTAGGGGGGCAGGGGGGAACTACGAGCAGTACTTC. It translates to CSARGAGGNYEQYF.